The table lists the clone carrying this TCR beta chain with many counts. Its antigen is currently unknown. This sample is drawn from a study of T-cell reconstitution after alpha-beta-depleted transplantation in children. Study-wide results and limits: Roughly two months post-transplant, alpha-beta T cells reportedly originated from several hundred graft clones that had expanded. A year post-transplant, T-cell counts and diversity derived mostly from newly produced T cells.

The CDR3 contains 15 residues. Trimming left V 4 bases short and J 2 bases short, with 12 bases between. The library targeted TCRbeta and was prepared with unique molecular identifiers. TCRdb reanalysed the PCR reads using MiXCR and keeps one entry per CDR3 protein. The data contain 140,000 to 150,000 distinct CDR3 sequences, about 9% of them singletons. The starting material was PBMCs, mostly from graft donor cells, obtained 180 days after TCRalphabeta/CD19-depleted stem cell transplant. The TCR originated in a female patient aged 2-15 years who had a stem cell transplant for congenital amegakaryocytic thrombocytopenia, so the T cells may come from the graft donor. The genes are TRBV12-3 or TRBV12-4 and TRBJ2-1; D may be TRBD1 (6 bases). CDR3 nucleotide sequence: TGTGCCAGCAGTTGGGCAGGGGACCCCTACAATGAGCAGTTCTTC. It specifies CASSWAGDPYNEQFF.